This paragraph reports one T cell receptor beta chain. Its specificity is not known. The sample belongs to a study of CD8+CD57+ T cells in acquired aplastic anemia. For the study at large: Each DNA sample taken from sorted CD4+ and CD8+ cells came to around 3.4 ug on average.

The germline V gene has CDR1 DFQATT and CDR2 SNEGSKA (reference sequence). Trimming removed 3 bases from V and 6 bases from J, with 14 bases in between. CDR3 length equals 14 residues. General observations from the study: Found in both controls and patients were around 30 CD8+ CDR3 sequences. Patients did not significantly differ from controls in CD8+ Simpson's diversity.

Genomic DNA was employed as the template in profiling TCR beta VDJ and CDR3. TCRdb processed the reads anew with MiXCR; each CDR3 protein has one entry. The sample has 150,000 to 200,000 distinct CDR3 sequences, 64% seen once; the top ten hold about 43%. The sequence was collected from a human donor with severe aplastic anemia or a healthy control (not recorded which). Material: sorted CD4+, CD8+, or CD8+CD57+ T cells (not recorded which) from PBMCs. The chain recombines TRBV20-1 with TRBJ2-2; maybe TRBD2 (6 bases). The CDR3 DNA sequence: TGCAGTGCTAGGTGGGGCGGGGAGGCCGGGGAGCTGTTTTTT. Translated, it gives CSARWGGEAGELFF.